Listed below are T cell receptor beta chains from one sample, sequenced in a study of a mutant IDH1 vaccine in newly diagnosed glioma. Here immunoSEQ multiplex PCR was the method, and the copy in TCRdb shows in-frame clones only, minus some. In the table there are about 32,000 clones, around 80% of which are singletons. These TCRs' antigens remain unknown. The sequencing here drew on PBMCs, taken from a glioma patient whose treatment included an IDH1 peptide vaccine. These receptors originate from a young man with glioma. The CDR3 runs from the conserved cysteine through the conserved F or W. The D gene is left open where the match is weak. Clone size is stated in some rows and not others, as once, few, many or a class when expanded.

cdr3_aa: CASSFGTGGTEAFF
cdr3_nt: TGTGCCAGCAGCTTCGGGACAGGGGGCACTGAAGCTTTCTTT
d_call: TRBD1
j_call: TRBJ1-1
clone_size: NA
v_call: TRBV5-6

cdr3_aa: CASSLGPATDTQYF
cdr3_nt: TGTGCCAGCAGCTTAGGGCCAGCCACAGATACGCAGTATTTT
d_call: NA
j_call: TRBJ2-3
clone_size: NA
v_call: TRBV7-2

cdr3_aa: CASSIDRGSYNEQFF
cdr3_nt: TGTGCCAGTAGTATCGACAGGGGCTCCTACAATGAGCAGTTCTTC
d_call: TRBD1
j_call: TRBJ2-1
clone_size: NA
v_call: TRBV19

cdr3_aa: CASSDQGRNTEAFF
cdr3_nt: TGTGCCAGCAGTGATCAGGGCCGGAACACTGAAGCTTTCTTT
d_call: NA
j_call: TRBJ1-1
clone_size: NA
v_call: TRBV2

cdr3_aa: CASSGAQGVGTEAFF
cdr3_nt: TGTGCCAGCAGCGGGGCACAGGGGGTGGGCACTGAAGCTTTCTTT
d_call: TRBD1
j_call: TRBJ1-1
clone_size: few
v_call: TRBV5-4

cdr3_aa: CASSYVAETQYF
cdr3_nt: TGTGCCAGCAGTTACGTAGCAGAGACCCAGTACTTC
d_call: NA
j_call: TRBJ2-5
clone_size: NA
v_call: TRBV6-6

cdr3_aa: CASSALRGTDTQYF
cdr3_nt: TGTGCCAGCAGTGCTTTGAGAGGTACAGATACGCAGTATTTT
d_call: NA
j_call: TRBJ2-3
clone_size: NA
v_call: TRBV2

cdr3_aa: CASRSGRNDEQFF
cdr3_nt: TGTGCCAGCCGCTCGGGGCGGAATGATGAGCAGTTCTTC
d_call: NA
j_call: TRBJ2-1
clone_size: NA
v_call: TRBV21-1

cdr3_aa: CASSLKAGAGANVLTF
cdr3_nt: TGTGCCAGCAGCTTAAAAGCGGGGGCTGGGGCCAACGTCCTGACTTTC
d_call: TRBD2
j_call: TRBJ2-6
clone_size: NA
v_call: TRBV7-9

cdr3_aa: CASSPHTEAFF
cdr3_nt: TGTGCCAGCAGCCCCCACACTGAAGCTTTCTTT
d_call: NA
j_call: TRBJ1-1
clone_size: NA
v_call: TRBV9

cdr3_aa: CSVEEGANGYTF
cdr3_nt: TGCAGCGTAGAGGAGGGGGCTAATGGCTACACCTTC
d_call: TRBD1
j_call: TRBJ1-2
clone_size: NA
v_call: TRBV29-1

cdr3_aa: CASRDRGRKETQYF
cdr3_nt: TGTGCCAGCAGGGACAGGGGGCGGAAAGAGACCCAGTACTTC
d_call: TRBD1
j_call: TRBJ2-5
clone_size: NA
v_call: TRBV6-1

cdr3_aa: CASSLALAGETGELFF
cdr3_nt: TGTGCCAGCAGCTTAGCGTTAGCGGGAGAAACCGGGGAGCTGTTTTTT
d_call: TRBD2
j_call: TRBJ2-2
clone_size: few
v_call: TRBV7-7

cdr3_aa: CASSLEAGRYSPLHF
cdr3_nt: TGTGCCAGCAGCCTAGAGGCAGGGAGATATTCACCCCTCCACTTT
d_call: NA
j_call: TRBJ1-6
clone_size: NA
v_call: TRBV7-8

cdr3_aa: CAKRQGLGNTIYF
cdr3_nt: TGTGCCAAAAGACAGGGGTTGGGAAACACCATATATTTT
d_call: TRBD1
j_call: TRBJ1-3
clone_size: NA
v_call: TRBV2

cdr3_aa: CASSPGLLYEQYF
cdr3_nt: TGTGCCAGCAGCCCCGGACTCCTCTACGAGCAGTACTTC
d_call: NA
j_call: TRBJ2-7
clone_size: NA
v_call: TRBV5-6